The 25 T cell receptor beta chains below were found in one sample sequenced in a study of T cells after yellow fever vaccination (dated by TCRdb to between 2019 and 2020). Per the publication, the treatment or condition label means: live attenuated yellow fever vaccine strain. The method was 5' RACE. Instrument used: Illumina NovaSeq 6000. TCRdb reprocessing: public reads trimmed at Q25 with fastp, clones called with MiXCR, in-frame beta chains kept. Each entry is one CDR3 protein sequence, shown with its most common DNA and genes. This sample is represented by about 120,000 distinct CDR3 sequences; 8.9% of them were singletons. The leading ten clones occupy approximately 39% of the sample. This material consisted of CD8+ T cells sorted from PBMCs, taken on the day of the yellow fever booster vaccination. The source of these receptors is a young man who received the YFV17D yellow fever vaccine.

V and J are TRBV4-1 and TRBJ1-1; D is possibly TRBD1 (5 bases). Germline CDR1 is MGHRA and CDR2 is YSYEKL. Deletions cut 3 bases from V and 1 base from J, with 12 bases between. The CDR3 runs 15 residues. The CDR3 reads CASSHRQRSNTEAFF. The DNA for the CDR3 is TGCGCCAGCAGCCATCGACAGCGGTCGAACACTGAAGCTTTCTTT.

This chain joins TRBV7-2 and TRBJ1-2; D gene ambiguous. Trimming removed 3 bases from V and 4 bases from J, with 15 bases in between. CDR1 and CDR2 from the germline V gene are SGHTA and FQGNSA. The CDR3 is made up of 15 amino acids. CDR3 sequence: CASSFPAEVFYGYTF. The CDR3 DNA follows: TGTGCCAGCAGCTTTCCCGCGGAGGTATTCTATGGCTACACCTTC.

The J gene is TRBJ1-2, the V gene TRBV9; weak D call: TRBD1 (6 bases). Trimming pared 0 bases from V and 8 bases from J, leaving 11 bases between. The CDR3 is 13 residues long. Looked up from germline, CDR1 is SGDLS and CDR2 is YYNGEE. CDR3 in DNA: TGTGCCAGCAGCGTAGAAGGGACACGGGGCTACACCTTC. Its protein is CASSVEGTRGYTF.

The chain recombines TRBV5-5 with TRBJ2-7; 8 bases align to TRBD2. The V and J ends lost 4 bases and 5 bases, in that order; junction bases with no gene match: 11. Germline CDR1 reads SGHKS; CDR2 reads YYEKEE (reference sequence). The CDR3 is 15 amino acids. In nucleotides, the CDR3 is TGTGCCAGCAGCCCAGGGGCGGGGGGCCCCCACGAGCAGTACGTC. This encodes CASSPGAGGPHEQYV.

This clonotype appeared a few times. This rearrangement joins TRBV6-2 or TRBV6-3 to TRBJ2-7, with 7 nucleotides matching TRBD1. CDR1 MNHEY and CDR2 SVGEGT come from the germline V gene. V gave up 5 bases and J gave up 2 bases; unmatched junction bases: 6. This CDR3 spans 14 amino acids. This CDR3 is CASSRNRGPYEQYF. The DNA for the CDR3 is TGTGCCAGCAGTCGAAACAGGGGCCCCTACGAGCAGTACTTC.

This clonotype came up many times. The rearrangement links TRBV19 to TRBJ1-5, with D hard to call. Germline CDR1 LNHDA, CDR2 SQIVND (reference sequence). V lost 6 bases and J 0 bases, leaving 15 bases between the germline ends. The CDR3 has 16 amino acids. The DNA for the CDR3 is TGTGCCAGTAGACAAAGGTCGTTAGATAGCAATCAGCCCCAGCATTTT. It codes for CASRQRSLDSNQPQHF. The full variable domain, its missing parts supplied by reference TRBV19 and TRBJ1-5, is DGGITQSPKYLFRKEGQNVTLSCEQNLNHDAMYWYRQDPGQGLRLIYYSQIVNDFQKGDIAEGYSVSREKKESFPLTVTSAQKNPTAFYLCASRQRSLDSNQPQHFGDGTRLSIL.

This chain joins TRBV9 and TRBJ2-1; 10 bases match TRBD2. Germline CDR1 and CDR2: SGDLS and YYNGEE. This CDR3 is 16 amino acids long. The ends lost 0 bases at V and 8 bases at J; junction bases unmatched: 8. CDR3 nucleotides: TGTGCCAGCAGCGTAGAGAGCGGGGGGGCCCTCGATGAGCAGTTCTTC. This codes for CASSVESGGALDEQFF.

A few counts support this clonotype. The CDR3 loop is CSVEEGPRGTEAFF. The CDR3 DNA reads as TGCAGCGTTGAGGAGGGGCCGCGGGGGACTGAAGCTTTCTTT. This chain uses TRBV29-1 with TRBJ1-1; D might be TRBD1 (5 bases). The CDR3 runs to 14 residues. Trimming stripped 3 bases from V and 5 bases from J, with 16 bases between. Germline lookup yields CDR1 SQVTM and CDR2 ANQGSEA.

Many counts were recorded for this clonotype. V gene TRBV4-3 combines with J gene TRBJ2-3; D might be TRBD1 (5 bases). V was trimmed by 1 base and J by 0 bases, leaving 11 bases between them. Per germline, CDR1 LGHNA and CDR2 YSLEER. This CDR3 contains 16 residues. This chain's CDR3 is CASSQGARDSTDTQYF. CDR3 nucleotide sequence: TGCGCCAGCAGCCAAGGGGCCAGGGATAGCACAGATACGCAGTATTTT.

This rearrangement joins TRBV6-2 or TRBV6-3 to TRBJ2-7; D gene uncertain. This CDR3 has 14 amino acids. The V end lost 2 bases, the J end lost 1 base, and 9 bases lay between the germline ends. Germline V lookup: CDR1 MNHEY, CDR2 SVGEGT. The CDR3 loop is CASSYDLKSYEQYV. CDR3 sequence (DNA): TGTGCCAGCAGTTACGATTTAAAGTCCTACGAGCAGTACGTC.

In its sample, this clonotype was seen many times. This chain links TRBV20-1 with TRBJ1-1; 7 bases align to TRBD1. This CDR3 has 14 amino acids. Germline CDR1 reads DFQATT; CDR2 reads SNEGSKA (reference sequence). Trimming took 3 bases from V and 2 from J; bases not matched to a gene: 6. CDR3 in DNA: TGCAGTGCTAGTCACAGGGGCCAAAACACTGAAGCTTTCTTT. Its protein is CSASHRGQNTEAFF.

In this sample, this clonotype turned up a few times. The rearrangement joins TRBV4-3 to TRBJ2-5; 9 nucleotides align to TRBD2. Trimming removed 2 bases from V and 5 bases from J; junction bases left unmatched: 6. This CDR3 comprises 15 residues. CDR1 is LGHNA and CDR2 is YSLEER in the germline V gene. CDR3 sequence (DNA): TGCGCCAGCAGCCAATGGCGGGGGGGCCGGGAGACCCAGTACTTC. Protein product: CASSQWRGGRETQYF.

This clonotype turned up a few times. The chain links TRBV27 to TRBJ2-1; D ambiguous. Germline V lookup: CDR1 MNHEY, CDR2 SMNVEV (reference sequence). The V gene lost 6 bases and the J gene lost 0 bases, with 12 bases spanning the gap. The CDR3 runs to 15 residues. CDR3 sequence: CASSRRLGSYNEQFF. In DNA form, the CDR3 reads TGTGCCAGCAGCCGCCGGTTGGGCTCCTACAATGAGCAGTTCTTC.

The chain combines TRBV4-3 with TRBJ2-7; D not resolved. Germline V gene sequence: CDR1 LGHNA, CDR2 YSLEER. The CDR3 loop spans 14 amino acids. V was shortened by 1 base and J by 5 bases, with 12 bases between the two germline ends. DNA of the CDR3: TGCGCCAGCAGCCAAGGGACCGCCCCGGACGAGCAGTACTTC. Protein product: CASSQGTAPDEQYF.

There are a few counts of this clonotype. The chain joins TRBV6-2 or TRBV6-3 to TRBJ2-3, with TRBD1 matching over 7 bases. The V segment lost 6 bases and the J segment 8 bases; nucleotides outside the gene matches: 14. The CDR3 spans 15 residues. Germline V CDR1 and CDR2: MNHEY, SVGEGT. The CDR3 DNA sequence: TGTGCCAGCAGCCTCGGGACAGTCGGATGGGGTACGCAGTATTTT. This encodes CASSLGTVGWGTQYF.

The CDR3 nucleotides read TGTGCCAGTAGCTTAACGGGCCCTGCGTATGAGCAGTTCTTC. It specifies CASSLTGPAYEQFF. The chain recombines TRBV19 with TRBJ2-1; no firm D call. Per germline, CDR1 LNHDA and CDR2 SQIVND (reference sequence). Deletions cut 6 bases from V and 8 bases from J, with 17 bases between. This CDR3 region has 14 residues.

A few counts support this clonotype. This chain's CDR3 is CASSLGTGGEQYF. The CDR3 DNA sequence: TGTGCCAGCAGCTTAGGGACAGGGGGCGAGCAGTACTTC. The chain carries TRBV11-2 and TRBJ2-7; 10 nucleotides line up with TRBD1. The CDR3 is 13 amino acids. Trimming took 1 base from V and 6 from J; bases not matched to a gene: 0. CDR1 is SGHAT and CDR2 is FQNNGV in the germline V gene.

The sample holds a few counts of this clonotype. The V and J genes are TRBV7-2 and TRBJ2-7; TRBD2 might be the D (5 bases). Trimming removed 4 bases from V and 3 bases from J, with 7 bases in between. The CDR3 runs to 12 residues. Germline lookup yields CDR1 SGHTA and CDR2 FQGNSA. The CDR3: CASSWGDYEQYV. The CDR3 DNA reads TGTGCCAGCAGCTGGGGAGACTACGAGCAGTACGTC.

The rearrangement joins TRBV7-9 to TRBJ1-2, with D uncertain. Germline lookup yields CDR1 SEHNR and CDR2 FQNEAQ (reference sequence). V was shortened by 5 bases and J by 4 bases, with 14 bases between the two germline ends. CDR3 length equals 14 residues. CDR3 loop: CASSPPLRSYGYTF. CDR3 bases: TGTGCCAGCAGCCCCCCCTTACGAAGCTATGGCTACACCTTC.

This clonotype was seen more than once but under ten times. This sequence joins TRBV29-1 and TRBJ1-2; 7 bases are shared with TRBD1. The V gene end was trimmed by 0 bases and the J gene end by 4 bases; junction bases not matched to a gene: 11. The CDR3 is 16 residues long. Germline V gene sequence: CDR1 SQVTM, CDR2 ANQGSEA. The DNA of the CDR3 is TGCAGCGTTGAAGATCCGGCCAGGGGGGGTGGCTATGGCTACACCTTC. This sequence encodes CSVEDPARGGGYGYTF.

This clonotype was seen more than once but under ten times. V gene TRBV2 combines with J gene TRBJ2-7; the D is unclear. The CDR3 extends over 10 amino acids. CDR1 is SNHLY and CDR2 is FYNNEI in the germline V gene. The V end was cut by 6 bases, the J end by 3 bases, with 3 bases between. The CDR3, as DNA: TGTGCCAGCAGAGACTACGAGCAGTACTTC. Its translation is CASRDYEQYF.

This clonotype was picked up a small number of times. J is TRBJ1-2 and V is TRBV7-9; 10 bases are shared with TRBD1. J lost 4 bases, V lost 3 bases, and 8 bases had no gene match. The CDR3 consists of 16 residues. Germline loops: CDR1 SEHNR, CDR2 FQNEAQ (reference sequence). In nucleotides, the CDR3 is TGTGCCAGCAGCTTCCTTGACAGGGGGCCAAGCTATGGCTACACCTTC. Translating it yields CASSFLDRGPSYGYTF. Complete variable domain (other parts from reference TRBV7-9 and TRBJ1-2): DTGVSQNPRHKITKRGQNVTFRCDPISEHNRLYWYRQTLGQGPEFLTYFQNEAQLEKSRLLSDRFSAERPKGSFSTLEIQRTEQGDSAMYLCASSFLDRGPSYGYTFGSGTRLTVV.

In this sample, this clonotype turned up many times. The CDR3 DNA follows: TGTGCCAGCAGTGCGTGGGGACCTGATGAAAAACTGTTTTTT. It encodes CASSAWGPDEKLFF. The V and J genes are TRBV27 and TRBJ1-4; maybe TRBD1 (5 bases). V was clipped by 5 bases and J by 6 bases, with 13 bases between them. The CDR3 sequence is 14 residues long. Germline V gene sequence: CDR1 MNHEY, CDR2 SMNVEV (reference sequence).

This clonotype appeared once. V is TRBV6-6 and J is TRBJ1-2; possibly TRBD1 for D (6 bases). V dropped 2 bases and J dropped 4 bases, with 8 bases sitting between them. Germline V lookup: CDR1 MNHNY, CDR2 SVGAGI (reference sequence). The CDR3 covers 13 residues. CDR3 region: CASSYGQPYGYTF. In nucleotides, the CDR3 is TGTGCCAGCAGTTACGGACAGCCCTATGGCTACACCTTC.

The rearrangement links TRBV6-2 or TRBV6-3 to TRBJ1-1, with D perhaps matching TRBD1 (6 bases). The CDR3 length is 14 residues. Germline V lookup: CDR1 MNHEY, CDR2 SVGEGT. V lost 9 bases and J lost 2, with 16 bases in between. The CDR3 nucleotides are TGTGCCAGACTCTCAAAGGGGGTCAACACTGAAGCTTTCTTT. It encodes CARLSKGVNTEAFF.